This T cell receptor beta chain derives from a study of CD8+ T cells in alopecia areata. Germline V lookup: CDR1 MNHEY, CDR2 SVGAGI. CDR3 length: 13 amino acids. The ends were cut back, 3 bases at V and 1 base at J, with 6 bases in the middle. cDNA serving as the sequencing template came from extracted, reverse transcribed RNA. Libraries were prepared by immunoSEQ multiplex PCR; TCRdb keeps only in-frame clonotypes and omits some of them. The data contain 120,000 or so clones, 50% to 75% of them seen just once; the ten biggest clones take up roughly 30%. Treatment reported: oral pan-JAK inhibitor, 5-10 mg twice daily.

The genes are TRBV6-5 and TRBJ1-1; D ambiguous. This specimen consisted of CD8+ T cells sorted from blood, obtained at week 4, from a patient treated with tofacitinib. The clonotype was recovered from a human donor with alopecia areata. The CDR3 loop reads CASSYLGNTEAFF. DNA for the CDR3: TGTGCCAGCAGTTATCTGGGGAACACTGAAGCTTTCTTT.